The T cell receptor (beta chain) described here comes from a study of cytomegalovirus exposure and HLA in healthy donors (dated by TCRdb to the late 2010s). For context, the study as a whole: According to an earlier analysis of around 600 of the donors, 150 million to 200 million T cells yielded 100 million or so unique TCR beta sequences and 276 Gb of sequence data. An early release covering 500 to 750 HLA-typed donors comprised approximately 290 gigabases of sequencing data and around 86 million unique TCR sequences. The genetic ancestry cluster associated with self-reported Caucasian donors included 81% of the 398 genotyped donors. The aim of the study was to test whether cataloging public T cell receptors could identify signatures of past pathogen exposure. The study used immunosequencing to profile the T cell repertoires of around 600 subjects and linked those repertoires to cytomegalovirus serostatus. Besides the first cohort of around 700 subjects, a separate validation cohort made up of roughly 120 different subjects was used. To predict cytomegalovirus infection status, the study combined high-throughput TCR immunosequencing, statistical association of individual TCRs with disease status, and machine learning. A later analysis re-examined previously published TCR beta repertoires from around 670 donors and added high-resolution HLA genotyping to investigate patterns of TCR occurrence. In the later analysis, no new phenotypic data were used to find candidate immune exposures; instead, reliance was placed on TCR beta sequences and their occurrence across donors. An earlier analysis of a few hundred of the donors applied high-throughput TCR beta sequencing to assess whether each TCR beta V gene segment acted as functional or pseudogenic. Donor age, sex, ethnicity and CMV serostatus were compiled together with the repertoire data. In a later genetic analysis, genome-wide SNP genotypes for about three fifths of the roughly 670 donors were used, and that subset was treated as a discovery cohort. All discovery cohort repertoires had been generated using a single sequencing platform. Class I and class II HLA loci were covered by the typing at four-digit resolution. The number of donors typed differed by locus, with roughly 620-640 for A, B, C, DRB1 and DQB1, around 520 for DQA1, 606 for DPA1, and around 460 for DPB1. Four to six DR-DQ haplotypes were handled as single units for association and clustering, since linkage in the cohort was strong. Across about 380 genotyped donors of the cohort, an average of about 250,000 unique TCR beta nucleotide sequences per donor were sequenced, and about a sixth of those sequences were non-productive. The full study reports these points: A later analysis found that most CMV-associated TCR beta chains appeared HLA-restricted, with HLA associations seemingly driven largely by CMV exposure. Only TCR beta chains were sequenced in this cohort, and the absence of alpha or paired-chain data limited detectable features. Across donors, most TCR sequences were observed very rarely, whereas some public TCRs were present in many individuals. A later analysis reported that several top co-occurrence clusters appeared linked to parvovirus B19, influenza, CMV and Epstein-Barr virus. In a later analysis, HLA-associated TCR beta chains showed more clonal expansion and lower generation probabilities than non-associated chains that were equally common. In a later genetic analysis, fewer N-insertions in productive TCRs were reported among donors in an Asian-associated ancestry cluster than the roughly 640-donor mean. The 87-base-pair reads could not distinguish some IMGT-functional V segments, including TRBV6-2 and TRBV6-3, so those segments were excluded. In an earlier analysis of several hundred of the donors, most TCR beta V segments were observed in productive rearrangements about 87% or about 30% of the time, broadly matching IMGT annotations. The study listed 170 or so TCR beta chains as associated with cytomegalovirus. CMV serostatus was the only immune exposure information available for the cohort. Because some donors lacked HLA typing at each locus, the association tests relied only on the typed subset. In a later analysis, the rate of TCR association differed among HLA loci, with DRB1 alleles having the most associated TCRs and HLA-C alleles having the fewest. Correlated functional status among segregating V segments might reflect linkage disequilibrium, but an unknown experimental factor could not be ruled out. The authors suggested that the approach could potentially be generalized to other disease states and immunological phenotypes. A few of the identified cytomegalovirus-associated TCR beta chains were confirmed in vitro to be specific for cytomegalovirus antigens. Sequencing depth was assumed to be roughly uniform across donors in the presence/absence analyses, though that assumption may not hold. A further reported finding was that TCR beta sequences accurately predicted the HLA-A and HLA-B alleles for most subjects in the first cohort. An association between a missense DCLRE1C variant and V-gene and J-gene trimming of TCR beta chains was found in a later genetic analysis and replicated in an independent cohort. Assigning TCR associations to individual alleles was difficult when HLA alleles, especially DR and DQ, strongly co-occurred. The earlier analysis of some 560 of the donors excluded 15 to 20 rarely observed V segments, including chromosome 9 orphons, because counts were too low. Cytomegalovirus status was reported to be diagnosed by the classifier with high specificity and sensitivity in both the original and validation cohorts. A cluster of highly shared sequence variants was judged likely to represent a technical artifact of the sequencing pipeline. Specific HLA alleles were associated with 18,000 or so TCR beta sequences at a false discovery rate of 0.05 in a later analysis.

The cohort consisted of hundreds of healthy bone marrow donors. All cohort members were sampled while nominally healthy, although unrecorded immune exposures were likely present. The donor was CMV seropositive and belonged to the group of 250 to 300 seropositive cohort members. A peripheral blood sample was collected from each donor, and TCR beta sequencing was performed on peripheral blood mononuclear cells. Genomic DNA extraction from the blood cell samples was performed with the Qiagen DNeasy Blood Extraction Kit. Reading from cysteine to phenylalanine, the CDR3 counts 14 amino acids. Left in the record is the CDR3 DNA by itself, 42 bases read in frame from the first base. Per the germline V gene, SGHTA is the CDR1 and FQGNSA is the CDR2. V and J are truncated by 6 bases and 3 bases respectively, leaving an intervening sequence of 11 bases. As for this clone: No antigen is known for it. No clone much larger than this one lies a single base away; base qualities are absent.

Library preparation was by the immunoSEQ multiplex PCR assay. For the multiplex PCR, a mixture combining 60 forward primers for TCR Vbeta segments and 13 reverse primers for TCR Jbeta segments was used. The CDR3 region of rearranged TCR beta genes was amplified from genomic DNA with a multiplex PCR assay. The Illumina HiSeq System was used to sequence the amplified TCR beta libraries as 87-base-pair reads. The authors processed their data as follows. Across the 500 to 750 repertoires, a later analysis counted 78 million or so unique TCR beta chains, around 11 million of which were shared by at least two donors. To remove PCR and sequencing errors, raw reads were error-corrected and collapsed into unique sequences using a nearest-neighbor algorithm that merged closely related sequences. Alignment of CDR3 sequences to IMGT reference sequences was used to assign V, D and J gene segments. For a sequence to be retained, a match of at least six nucleotides to both a V gene segment and a J gene segment was required. Rearrangements were called productive when the CDR3 lacked stop codons and stayed in frame with V and J; all others were non-productive. CDR3 was defined according to IMGT convention as the region running from the second conserved V-encoded cysteine to the conserved J-encoded phenylalanine. In an earlier analysis of approximately 590 of the donors, sequences lacking an unambiguous match to a single V gene segment were excluded. In an earlier analysis of several hundred of the donors, V segments were called functional above 56.7% productive rearrangements and were called segregating when the between-donor standard deviation exceeded 5%. To diagnose cytomegalovirus status from the catalog of TCR beta chain sequences, a statistical classification framework was built. V and J gene assignment, in a later analysis, came from comparing TCR nucleotide sequences with IMGT/GENE-DB human TR gene sequences. The TCRdist pipeline was used in a later analysis to assign CDR3 sequences and most-parsimonious VDJ recombination scenarios. In a later analysis, every TCR beta chain was defined by the combination of its CDR3 amino acid sequence and its V-gene family, and reads without a unique V-gene family were dropped. In a later analysis, 450 to 600 highly shared, low-generation-probability nucleotide sequences were removed to address suspected cross-contamination and a sequencing artifact. A later analysis calculated a clonal expansion index for each public chain from normalized within-repertoire ranks of inferred template counts. In a later analysis, generation probabilities were computed with a VDJ recombination model fitted to out-of-frame rearrangements, and the resulting probabilities were checked against IGoR. Hypergeometric tests were used in a later analysis to score TCR-TCR, TCR-HLA and TCR-CMV co-occurrence, with a repertoire-size bias correction applied to the TCR pairs. In a later analysis, false discovery rates were estimated by permuting HLA or CMV assignments 20 times. In a later analysis, co-occurring TCRs were grouped using DBSCAN, and TCRdist sequence similarity was added for clustering within HLA-allele-positive subsets. For co-occurrence clustering, repertoires with fewer than 30,000 or more than 120,000 public chains were excluded, along with five or six repertoires with anomalous nucleotide sharing. TCRdb stores this immuneACCESS table with in-frame sequences only. Part of the clones is absent; in the studies checked, under half of the shortfall reflects unresolved V genes, and no reason is known for the rest. That table furnishes V, J and clone size, whereas the DNA furnished D and trimming. The sample table contains some 90,000 clones; only one count was recorded for around 80% of them. 5.3% of the sample is in the top ten clones.

The TCR sequence derives from a young man in good health and CMV-seropositive. Sequenced sample: PBMCs. The sequence joins TRBV7-2 to TRBJ2-2; the D gene identity is not certain. The bases are TGTGCCAGCAGAAGACAAAGCCACACCGGGGAGCTGTTTTTT. Its amino acids are CASRRQSHTGELFF.